This entry describes one TCR beta chain. Its antigen is still unknown. There were healthy Caucasian individuals from Russia, aged roughly 6 to 100, serving as donors. Combining a sample-barcoded 5' primer with a J-beta primer mix, a second PCR ran for roughly 7 to 11 cycles. A template-switch adaptor containing 12 random nucleotides labeled each cDNA molecule. TCRdb reprocessed the 5' RACE reads via MiXCR and lists one record per CDR3 protein. Found here are more than 700,000 distinct CDR3 sequences, about 53% of them singletons; the top ten hold around 40%. The CDR3 consists of 11 residues. Trimming pared 5 bases from V and 3 bases from J, leaving 7 bases between. Germline V lookup: CDR1 DFQATT, CDR2 SNEGSKA (reference sequence). The data were taken from a study of blood T cells in healthy people across ages. Study-wide points: Possibly, changes in expanded clonotypes were confounded because donor CMV status was unknown.

The genes are TRBV20-1 and TRBJ1-1, with D unresolved. Sequenced: blood. The TCR originated in an elderly man in good health. CDR3 DNA: TGCAGTGCTCCCTCTTACACTGAAGCTTTCTTT. Residues: CSAPSYTEAFF.